This entry lists 22 T cell receptor beta chains sequenced from one sample in a study of T cell repertoires in cytomegalovirus infection. Via MiXCR, TCRdb re-called the reads, giving one row per CDR3 protein. The sample yields about 890,000 distinct CDR3 sequences, approximately 30% seen once. No cognate antigen is known for these TCRs. Specimen: cultured CD8+ T cells from PBMCs, collected from culture after CMV antigen stimulation. Every receptor here comes from a human donor in good health (CMV status not recorded). Some clones in this sample may be carry-over from other donors' samples.

The V and J genes are TRBV2 and TRBJ1-5, with D perhaps matching TRBD1 (6 bases). Germline values: CDR1 SNHLY, CDR2 FYNNEI. The CDR3 totals 14 residues. V was shortened by 6 bases and J by 3 bases, with 12 bases between the two germline ends. The CDR3 region is CASSEGEFNQPQHF. CDR3 nucleotide sequence: TGTGCCAGCAGCGAGGGGGAGTTCAATCAGCCCCAGCATTTT.

This clonotype was detected many times. The chain has TRBV7-2 and TRBJ2-3, with D unclear. The CDR3 runs 14 residues. Per the germline V gene, CDR1 is SGHTA and CDR2 is FQGNSA. V was cut by 1 base and J by 2 bases, with 7 bases left in between. This CDR3 is CASSLGLPTDTQYF. The CDR3, as DNA: TGTGCCAGCAGCTTAGGGCTACCCACAGATACGCAGTATTTT.

The CDR3 sequence is CASSLDLYYEQYV. CDR3 sequence (DNA): TGTGCCAGCAGCTTGGACCTATACTACGAGCAGTACGTC. J is TRBJ2-7 and V is TRBV5-4; D gene uncertain. Per germline, CDR1 SGHNT and CDR2 YYREEE (reference sequence). V lost 0 bases and J 3 bases, leaving 7 bases between the germline ends. The CDR3 contains 13 residues.

The CDR3 reads CASSTPTSGGPAGELFF. As DNA, the CDR3 is TGTGCCAGCAGCACCCCGACTAGCGGGGGTCCCGCCGGGGAGCTGTTTTTT. The chain combines TRBV9 with TRBJ2-2; 12 bases align to TRBD2. Trimming took 4 bases from V and 6 from J; bases not matched to a gene: 10. The CDR3 is 17 amino acids. CDR1 is SGDLS and CDR2 is YYNGEE in the germline V gene.

V is TRBV19 and J is TRBJ1-1; D unclear. This CDR3 comprises 14 residues. V lost 7 bases and J lost 4, with 16 bases in between. Germline values: CDR1 LNHDA, CDR2 SQIVND (reference sequence). The CDR3 reads CASTSVPYSTEAFF. For the CDR3, the DNA is TGTGCCAGTACGAGCGTCCCTTATAGCACTGAAGCTTTCTTT.

This chain uses TRBV4-1 with TRBJ2-7, with D possibly being TRBD1 (5 bases). The germline V gene encodes CDR1 MGHRA and CDR2 YSYEKL. The V end lost 0 bases, the J end lost 6 bases, and 27 bases lay between the germline ends. The CDR3 is 19 amino acids. CDR3 sequence reads: CASSQDLPLAGITTGEQYF. CDR3 bases: TGCGCCAGCAGCCAAGATCTTCCCTTGGCAGGGATCACTACAGGCGAGCAGTACTTC.

In regard to this clonotype: This may arise from a read error, as a much more abundant clone is one base away. Without the conserved terminal phenylalanine or tryptophan, this CDR3 likely stems from a read error. The rearrangement joins TRBV7-2 to TRBJ2-3; D remains ambiguous. CDR1 is SGHTA and CDR2 is FQGNSA in the germline V gene. The CDR3 runs to 12 residues. Trimming took off 4 bases at V and 4 bases at J, with 6 bases between the two ends. The CDR3 nucleotides read TGTGCCAGCAGCTACGTCGCAGATACGCAGTATTCT. Its translation: CASSYVADTQYS.

V and J are TRBV6-5 and TRBJ1-1, with 7 nucleotides matching TRBD1. CDR1 and CDR2 from the germline V gene are MNHEY and SVGAGI. The V segment lost 0 bases and the J segment 1 base; nucleotides outside the gene matches: 2. CDR3 size: 15 residues. DNA for the CDR3: TGTGCCAGCAGTTACTCGGGACAGAGGAACACTGAAGCTTTCTTT. The encoded protein is CASSYSGQRNTEAFF.

CDR3: CASSGGSWDEQFF. CDR3 coding DNA: TGTGCCAGCAGTGGCGGGTCCTGGGATGAGCAGTTCTTC. The chain carries TRBV6-5 and TRBJ2-1; tentative D call: TRBD2 (5 bases). Between the trimmed V and J ends, which lost 5 bases and 8 bases, there was a span of 13 bases. This CDR3 comprises 13 residues. The germline V gene encodes CDR1 MNHEY and CDR2 SVGAGI.

This clonotype was detected a few times. This chain connects TRBV7-9 to TRBJ2-1; perhaps D is TRBD1 or TRBD2 (5 bases each). The V end lost 8 bases, the J end lost 4 bases, and 12 bases lay between the germline ends. This CDR3 contains 13 residues. Germline-derived CDR1 and CDR2 are SEHNR and FQNEAQ (reference sequence). The CDR3 sequence is CASGGLGYNEQFF. The CDR3 DNA is TGTGCCAGCGGGGGTTTGGGTTACAATGAGCAGTTCTTC. Filled out from reference TRBV7-9 and TRBJ2-1, the complete variable domain reads DTGVSQNPRHKITKRGQNVTFRCDPISEHNRLYWYRQTLGQGPEFLTYFQNEAQLEKSRLLSDRFSAERPKGSFSTLEIQRTEQGDSAMYLCASGGLGYNEQFFGPGTRLTVL.

The chain couples TRBV10-3 to TRBJ2-5, with TRBD1 matching over 11 bases. Germline V gene lookup returns CDR1 ENHRY and CDR2 SYGVKD. V dropped 9 bases and J dropped 3; count of bases not matched to a gene: 3. The CDR3 is made up of 13 amino acids. This CDR3 is CAIGTGGKETQYF. CDR3 DNA sequence: TGTGCCATAGGGACAGGGGGAAAAGAGACCCAGTACTTC.

V and J are TRBV5-6 and TRBJ2-7, with a weak D call TRBD1 (5 bases). The V and J ends lost 1 base and 3 bases respectively, with 8 bases between them. Per the germline V gene, CDR1 is SGHDT and CDR2 is YYEEEE. The CDR3 spans 13 residues. CDR3 in DNA: TGTGCCAGCAGCTTGTTAACAGGCTACGAGCAGTACTTC. It specifies CASSLLTGYEQYF.

J is TRBJ1-1 and V is TRBV27; the match to TRBD1 covers 7 bases. CDR1 MNHEY and CDR2 SMNVEV come from the germline V gene (reference sequence). The CDR3 totals 14 residues. V lost 4 bases and J lost 3; bases outside the gene matches: 5. The CDR3 loop reads CASSSPGGHTEAFF. CDR3 DNA sequence: TGTGCCAGCAGTTCCCCAGGGGGGCACACTGAAGCTTTCTTT.

V is TRBV29-1 and J is TRBJ2-1; no reliable D call. Between the trimmed V and J ends, which lost 6 bases and 4 bases, there was a span of 10 bases. This CDR3 contains 12 residues. The germline V gene encodes CDR1 SQVTM and CDR2 ANQGSEA. CDR3 DNA: TGCAGCGTACCGTGGGGTTACAATGAGCAGTTCTTC. Amino acid sequence: CSVPWGYNEQFF.

This clonotype was recorded at least ten times. The rearrangement uses TRBV7-6 and TRBJ1-5; D is uncertain. This CDR3 is built from 13 residues. The germline V gene encodes CDR1 SGHVS and CDR2 FNYEAQ. V gave up 5 bases and J gave up 4 bases, with 9 bases separating them. The chain's CDR3 is CASSAKYNQPQHF. CDR3 DNA sequence: TGTGCCAGCAGCGCCAAATATAATCAGCCCCAGCATTTT.

This clonotype was counted at least ten times. The V gene is TRBV27, the J gene TRBJ2-5, with D uncertain. Trimming took 6 bases from V and 6 from J, leaving 11 bases between them. The CDR3 is made up of 12 amino acids. Germline values: CDR1 MNHEY, CDR2 SMNVEV (reference sequence). The CDR3 here is CASSDGPKTQYF. Written as DNA, the CDR3 is TGTGCCAGCAGCGACGGTCCGAAGACCCAGTACTTC.

The chain is built from TRBV2 and TRBJ2-1; 8 bases map to TRBD2. J lost 8 bases, V lost 5 bases, and 11 bases had no gene match. The CDR3 is made up of 15 amino acids. The germline V gene encodes CDR1 SNHLY and CDR2 FYNNEI. The CDR3 bases are TGTGCCAGCAGTTTTTTAGCGGGGTCTCTGCATGAGCAGTTCTTC. As protein: CASSFLAGSLHEQFF.

Comment on this clonotype: A much larger clone lies a single base off, so this may be a read error. This chain uses TRBV7-9 with TRBJ1-5; D gene ambiguous. The germline V and J ends were trimmed by 1 base and 6 bases, with 10 bases remaining between them. The CDR3 contains 14 residues. Germline V lookup: CDR1 SEHNR, CDR2 FQNEAQ (reference sequence). The CDR3 region has the DNA TGTGCCAGCAGCTTAGTGGGGTTCGGTCAGCCCCAGCATTTT. This gives the protein CASSLVGFGQPQHF.

This CDR3 reads CASSINLNTEAFF. The CDR3 DNA follows: TGTGCCAGTAGTATCAACCTGAACACTGAAGCTTTCTTT. This chain links TRBV19 with TRBJ1-1; the D is unclear. This CDR3 has 13 amino acids. From germline, CDR1 is LNHDA and CDR2 SQIVND (reference sequence). V lost 3 bases to trimming and J lost 0 bases, with 5 bases between them.

This clonotype appeared a few times. The V and J genes are TRBV7-4 and TRBJ1-4; 8 bases match TRBD1. V was clipped by 1 base and J by 4 bases; unmatched bases: 5. The CDR3 length is 16 residues. Germline V gives CDR1 SGHVT, CDR2 SQSDAQ. CDR3 loop: CASSLGLGQVNEKLFF. The CDR3 nucleotides read TGTGCCAGCAGCTTAGGTTTGGGACAGGTTAATGAAAAACTGTTTTTT. Variable domain in full (rest from reference TRBV7-4 and TRBJ1-4): GAGVSQSPRYKVAKRGRDVALRCDSISGHVTLYWYRQTLGQGSEVLTYSQSDAQRDKSGRPSGRFSAERPERSVSTLKIQRTEQGDSAVYLCASSLGLGQVNEKLFFGSGTQLSVL.

This clonotype was picked up one time. The chain recombines TRBV13 with TRBJ1-6; maybe TRBD1 (5 bases). CDR1 and CDR2 from the germline V gene are PRHDT and FYEKMQ (reference sequence). Trimming removed 6 bases at V and 7 bases at J, with 16 bases between. The CDR3 has 15 residues. The CDR3 region has the DNA TGTGCCAGCAGTCGTGGGACGGCTTACAATTCACCCCTCCACTTT. The encoded protein is CASSRGTAYNSPLHF.

V usage is TRBV27 and J usage is TRBJ2-1; 9 bases fit TRBD2. Trimming took 6 bases from V and 2 from J; bases not matched to a gene: 2. The germline gives CDR1 MNHEY, CDR2 SMNVEV (reference sequence). CDR3 length: 14 residues. As DNA, the CDR3 is TGTGCCAGCAGGACTAGCGGTCCCTACAATGAGCAGTTCTTC. Translating it yields CASRTSGPYNEQFF.